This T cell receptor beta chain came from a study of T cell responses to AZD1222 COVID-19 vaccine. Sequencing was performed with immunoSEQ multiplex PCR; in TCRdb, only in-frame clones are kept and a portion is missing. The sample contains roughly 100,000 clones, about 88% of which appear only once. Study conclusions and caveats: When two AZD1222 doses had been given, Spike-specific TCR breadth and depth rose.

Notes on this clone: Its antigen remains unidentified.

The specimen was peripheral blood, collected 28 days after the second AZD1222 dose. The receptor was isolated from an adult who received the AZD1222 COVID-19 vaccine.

CDR3 amino acids: CASSNRDSATQQYF. DNA of the CDR3: TGTGCCAGCAGTAACCGGGACTCAGCCACCCAGCAGTACTTC. The chain recombines TRBV28 with TRBJ2-7, with a weak D call TRBD2 (6 bases). Per germline, CDR1 MDHEN and CDR2 SYDVKM. The CDR3 is made up of 14 amino acids. The ends were cut back, 5 bases at V and 8 bases at J, with 19 bases in the middle.